This T cell receptor beta chain was found in a study of response to subunit inactivated influenza vaccine. This clonotype was detected many times. TCRdb processed the RT-PCR reads anew with MiXCR; each CDR3 protein has one entry. This sample has 700,000 to 900,000 distinct CDR3 sequences, with roughly 20% found just once. CDR1 and CDR2 (germline): SGHRS, YFSETQ. The CDR3 contains 15 residues. Trimming shortened V by 0 bases and J by 3 bases, and 11 bases separated the two germline ends. The sample was PBMCs from blood, taken about 5 days after vaccination. The gene calls are TRBV5-1 and TRBJ2-3; a possible D gene is TRBD2 (6 bases). This TCR derives from a man in his forties or fifties who received an inactivated influenza vaccine. CDR3 region: CASSLVGGRTDTQYF. The DNA for the CDR3 is TGCGCCAGCAGCTTGGTTGGGGGGAGGACAGATACGCAGTATTTT.